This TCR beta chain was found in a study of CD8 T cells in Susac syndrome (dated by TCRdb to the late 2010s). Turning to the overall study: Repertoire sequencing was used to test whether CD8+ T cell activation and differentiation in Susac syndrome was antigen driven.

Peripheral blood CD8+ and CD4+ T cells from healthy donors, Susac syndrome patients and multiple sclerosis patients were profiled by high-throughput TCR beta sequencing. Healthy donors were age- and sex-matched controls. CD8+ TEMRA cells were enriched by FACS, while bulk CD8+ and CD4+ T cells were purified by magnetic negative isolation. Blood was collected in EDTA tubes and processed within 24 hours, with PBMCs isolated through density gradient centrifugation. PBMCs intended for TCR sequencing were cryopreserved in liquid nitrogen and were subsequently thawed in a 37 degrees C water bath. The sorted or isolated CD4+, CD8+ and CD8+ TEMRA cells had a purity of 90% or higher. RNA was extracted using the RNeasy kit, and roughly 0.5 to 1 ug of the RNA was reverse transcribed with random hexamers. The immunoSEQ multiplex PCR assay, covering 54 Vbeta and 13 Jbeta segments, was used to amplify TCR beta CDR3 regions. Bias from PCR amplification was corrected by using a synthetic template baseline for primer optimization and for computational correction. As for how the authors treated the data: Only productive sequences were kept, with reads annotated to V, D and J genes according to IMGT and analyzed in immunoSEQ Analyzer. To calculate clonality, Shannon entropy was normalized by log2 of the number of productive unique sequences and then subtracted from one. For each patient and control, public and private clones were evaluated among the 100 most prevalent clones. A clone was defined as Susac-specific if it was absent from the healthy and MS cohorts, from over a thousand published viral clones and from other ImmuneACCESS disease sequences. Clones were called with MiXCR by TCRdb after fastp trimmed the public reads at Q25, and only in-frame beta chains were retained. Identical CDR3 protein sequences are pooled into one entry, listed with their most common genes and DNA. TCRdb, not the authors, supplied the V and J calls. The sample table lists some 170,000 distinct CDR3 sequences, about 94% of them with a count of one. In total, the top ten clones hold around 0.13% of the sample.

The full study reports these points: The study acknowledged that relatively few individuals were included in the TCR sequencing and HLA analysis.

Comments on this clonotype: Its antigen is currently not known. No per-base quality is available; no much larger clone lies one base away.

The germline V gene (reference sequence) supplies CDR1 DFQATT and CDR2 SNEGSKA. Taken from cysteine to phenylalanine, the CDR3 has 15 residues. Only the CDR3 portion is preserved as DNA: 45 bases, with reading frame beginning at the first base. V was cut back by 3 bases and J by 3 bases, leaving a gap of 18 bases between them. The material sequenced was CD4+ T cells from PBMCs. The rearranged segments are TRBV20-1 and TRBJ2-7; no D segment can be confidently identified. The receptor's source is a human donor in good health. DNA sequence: TGCAGTGCTAGTGATACCCGTCGGGTGGTCTACGAGCAGTACTTC. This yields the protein CSASDTRRVVYEQYF.